The rows below give T cell receptor beta chains drawn from one sample of a study of blood T cell repertoires in COVID-19. TCRdb's copy holds only in-frame clones and misses some; the assay was immunoSEQ multiplex PCR. This sample has over 75,000 clones; roughly 84% occur once, and the top ten carry about 11%. The sequencing input was peripheral blood. The receptors come from a man aged 65 to 79 with acute or convalescent COVID-19. The CDR3 runs from the conserved cysteine through the conserved F or W. D genes are given only for firm matches. Only some rows state a clone size, as once, few, many or a class for expanded clones.

CDR3 protein	CDR3 DNA	J gene	D gene	V gene	clone size
CASSPASTNTGELFF	TGTGCCAGCAGCCCCGCGAGTACGAACACCGGGGAGCTGTTTTTT	TRBJ2-2	NA	TRBV7-9	NA
CASSEQGGNSPLHF	TGTGCCAGCAGCGAACAGGGGGGCAATTCACCCCTCCACTTT	TRBJ1-6	TRBD1	TRBV2	once
CASSTNNGETQYF	TGTGCCAGTTCGACTAACAACGGAGAGACCCAGTACTTC	TRBJ2-5	NA	TRBV12-3/TRBV12-4	NA
CASSPGTVQPQHF	TGTGCCAGCTCACCCGGGACAGTTCAGCCCCAGCATTTT	TRBJ1-5	TRBD1	TRBV18	NA
CSALGSGIQYF	TGCAGTGCCCTAGGCTCGGGCATTCAGTACTTC	TRBJ2-4	NA	TRBV20-1	NA
CASRTGEVAGYTF	TGTGCCAGCAGGACAGGGGAAGTTGCTGGCTACACCTTC	TRBJ1-2	TRBD1	TRBV6-5	NA
CASSPGGDSTEAFF	TGCGCCAGCAGCCCTGGAGGGGACAGCACTGAAGCTTTCTTT	TRBJ1-1	TRBD1	TRBV5-1	NA
CASSMTGEGYTF	TGTGCCAGTAGTATGACAGGGGAAGGCTACACCTTC	TRBJ1-2	TRBD1	TRBV19	NA
CASTLGGSTDTQYF	TGTGCCAGCACCCTGGGGGGTAGCACAGATACGCAGTATTTT	TRBJ2-3	NA	TRBV11-2	few
CASSPDRGDTQYF	TGTGCCAGCAGCCCGGACAGGGGAGATACGCAGTATTTT	TRBJ2-3	TRBD1	TRBV2	NA
CSASIMTGDSNQPQHF	TGCAGTGCTAGTATCATGACAGGGGATAGCAATCAGCCCCAGCATTTT	TRBJ1-5	TRBD1	TRBV20-1	NA
CASSEPEGGEAFF	TGTGCCAGCAGTGAACCCGAGGGAGGGGAAGCTTTCTTT	TRBJ1-1	NA	TRBV6-1	NA
CASSAGRSNTEAFF	TGTGCCAGTAGTGCGGGACGGTCGAACACTGAAGCTTTCTTT	TRBJ1-1	NA	TRBV19	few
CAWRGQGRFNSPLHF	TGTGCCTGGAGAGGACAGGGCCGTTTTAATTCACCCCTCCACTTT	TRBJ1-6	TRBD1	TRBV30	NA
CASSTPTGMAGELFF	TGTGCCAGCAGTACCCCCACAGGAATGGCCGGGGAGCTGTTTTTT	TRBJ2-2	NA	TRBV28	NA
CASSRLAGGWETQYF	TGTGCCAGTAGCCGACTAGCGGGGGGCTGGGAGACCCAGTACTTC	TRBJ2-5	TRBD2	TRBV19	once
CASSLIGVEPQHF	TGTGCCAGCAGCTTGATTGGAGTGGAACCCCAGCATTTT	TRBJ1-5	NA	TRBV5-4	NA